The 25 T cell receptor beta chains below were found in one sample sequenced in a study of T cells after yellow fever vaccination. TCRdb reprocessed the 5' RACE reads with MiXCR, giving one entry per CDR3 protein. Here the sample spans 200,000 or so distinct CDR3 sequences, less than 7.5% being singletons. Sequencing used CD4+ T cells sorted from PBMCs, obtained on the day of the yellow fever booster vaccination. The receptors were gathered from a man aged 30-40 years who received the YFV17D yellow fever vaccine.

A word on this clonotype: This could be a read error, since a much larger clone is one nucleotide away. The chain has TRBV7-2 and TRBJ2-2, with a weak D call TRBD2 (5 bases). V lost 5 bases and J lost 4, with 14 bases in between. CDR1 and CDR2 (germline): SGHTA, FQGNSA. The CDR3 totals 15 residues. The CDR3 region has the DNA TGTGCCAGCAGCCTCGGGGAACTCCTCACCGGGGAGCTGTTTTTT. Its translation is CASSLGELLTGELFF. The complete variable domain, with remaining parts taken from reference TRBV7-2 and TRBJ2-2, reads GAGVSQSPSNKVTEKGKDVELRCDPISGHTALYWYRQSLGQGLEFLIYFQGNSAPDKSGLPSDRFSAERTGGSVSTLTIQRTQQEDSAVYLCASSLGELLTGELFFGEGSRLTVL.

The genes are TRBV20-1 and TRBJ1-2; the D is unclear. CDR3 length equals 13 residues. Trimming left V 3 bases short and J 8 bases short, with 16 bases between. Germline CDR1 DFQATT, CDR2 SNEGSKA (reference sequence). CDR3 sequence reads: CSASTSRLRGYTF. The CDR3 region has the DNA TGCAGTGCTAGCACCAGCCGGCTGCGGGGCTACACCTTC.

V gene TRBV7-9 combines with J gene TRBJ2-6, with D tentatively TRBD1 (6 bases). The length of the CDR3 is 14 residues. V was clipped by 1 base and J by 7 bases, with 8 bases between them. Per the germline V gene, CDR1 is SEHNR and CDR2 is FQNEAQ (reference sequence). The DNA for the CDR3 is TGTGCCAGCAGCTTAGAGGGGACAGCCAACGTCCTGACTTTC. It encodes CASSLEGTANVLTF.

In this sample, this clonotype turned up many times. The chain is built from TRBV25-1 and TRBJ2-2; D gene uncertain. V shed 4 bases and J shed 6 bases, with 9 bases lying between them. This CDR3 contains 13 residues. The germline CDR1 and CDR2 sequences are MGHDK and SYGVNS. CDR3 region: CASSAQVSGELFF. The CDR3 DNA is TGTGCCAGCAGTGCTCAGGTCTCCGGGGAGCTGTTTTTT.

The chain combines TRBV3-1 with TRBJ1-5; no clear D gene. The CDR3 has 14 amino acids. The V end was cut by 2 bases, the J end by 0 bases, with 5 bases between. Germline assignment: CDR1 LGHDT and CDR2 YNNKEL (reference sequence). Here the CDR3 reads CASSQQISNQPQHF. The CDR3 DNA follows: TGTGCCAGCAGCCAACAAATTAGCAATCAGCCCCAGCATTTT.

V gene TRBV27 combines with J gene TRBJ1-2; D not resolved. The germline CDR1 and CDR2 sequences are MNHEY and SMNVEV (reference sequence). The CDR3 contains 14 residues. V lost 4 bases and J 0 bases, leaving 9 bases between the germline ends. The DNA for the CDR3 is TGTGCCAGCAGTTCCAGAGGAGCTAACTATGGCTACACCTTC. It translates to CASSSRGANYGYTF.

This clonotype was seen at least ten times. The chain recombines TRBV21-1 with TRBJ2-3; the table gives TRBD2 as D, unverified against the DNA. TRBV21-1 is a pseudogene locus. The CDR3 length is 15 residues. The CDR3 loop is CASSICGRAVDTQYF. The CDR3 DNA sequence: TGTGCCAGCAGCATTTGCGGGAGAGCTGTAGATACGCAGTATTTT.

The sample holds a few counts of this clonotype. This chain uses TRBV6-1 with TRBJ2-1; D may be TRBD1 (6 bases). CDR1 is MNHNS, CDR2 SASEGT, per germline. The V end lost 6 bases, the J end lost 0 bases, and 15 bases lay between the germline ends. The CDR3 has 16 amino acids. Here the CDR3 reads CASRSSRTVSYNEQFF. The CDR3 DNA is TGTGCCAGCAGATCGAGTAGGACAGTCTCCTACAATGAGCAGTTCTTC.

This clonotype was observed at least ten times. The chain joins TRBV12-3 or TRBV12-4 to TRBJ2-3; D remains unclear. The V gene lost 3 bases and the J gene lost 4 bases, with 14 bases spanning the gap. The length of the CDR3 is 15 residues. Here the CDR3 reads CASSFASSPSDTQYF. The CDR3 DNA is TGTGCCAGCAGTTTTGCTAGTAGTCCTTCAGATACGCAGTATTTT.

The chain has TRBV5-1 and TRBJ1-2; D may be TRBD1 (6 bases). The CDR3 runs to 13 residues. V lost 2 bases to trimming and J lost 7 bases, with 12 bases between them. Per germline, CDR1 SGHRS and CDR2 YFSETQ. Here the CDR3 reads CASSLNRDVGYTF. The DNA for the CDR3 is TGCGCCAGCAGCTTAAACAGGGACGTTGGCTACACCTTC.

Only a few counts were recorded for this clonotype. V and J are TRBV5-1 and TRBJ2-7, with no clear D. CDR1 and CDR2 (germline): SGHRS, YFSETQ. The CDR3 loop spans 14 amino acids. V lost 0 bases and J 3 bases, leaving 10 bases between the germline ends. DNA for the CDR3: TGCGCCAGCAGCTTGGGGCAGGTTGGCTACGAGCAGTACTTC. This translates into CASSLGQVGYEQYF.

This sequence joins TRBV5-6 and TRBJ2-7, with D perhaps TRBD1 (5 bases). V lost 9 bases and J lost 1, with 23 bases in between. This CDR3 is built from 16 residues. Germline V gene lookup returns CDR1 SGHDT and CDR2 YYEEEE. The CDR3 bases are TGTGCCACCTCTGTGTCGCGACAGATAATTTCCTACGAGCAGTACTTC. This sequence encodes CATSVSRQIISYEQYF.

This clonotype was observed a handful of times. V usage is TRBV7-9 and J usage is TRBJ2-5; 9 positions match TRBD1. The ends lost 6 bases at V and 3 bases at J; junction bases unmatched: 8. CDR1 SEHNR and CDR2 FQNEAQ come from the germline V gene (reference sequence). The CDR3 consists of 15 residues. In DNA form, the CDR3 reads TGTGCCAGCAGTAACTTCCGGACAGGGGAAGAGACCCAGTACTTC. Its protein is CASSNFRTGEETQYF.

This clonotype was counted many times. This chain connects TRBV28 to TRBJ2-2, with 7 bases matching TRBD1. This CDR3 has 16 residues. Germline trimming cut 9 bases from V and 0 bases from J; bases unmatched to any gene: 10. CDR1 is MDHEN and CDR2 is SYDVKM in the germline V gene. Here the CDR3 reads CASDRTGSTNTGELFF. Written as DNA, the CDR3 is TGTGCCAGTGACCGGACAGGTAGCACGAACACCGGGGAGCTGTTTTTT.

This clonotype was seen a few times. V usage is TRBV5-1 and J usage is TRBJ2-7, with 13 bases aligning to TRBD2. Germline CDR1 SGHRS, CDR2 YFSETQ. The CDR3 covers 17 residues. Germline trimming cut 5 bases from V and 5 bases from J; bases unmatched to any gene: 13. The CDR3 loop reads CASRKPGLAGFMDEQYF. The CDR3 region has the DNA TGCGCCAGCAGAAAACCGGGACTAGCGGGGTTTATGGACGAGCAGTACTTC.

This clonotype was recorded a few times. The chain employs TRBV6-1 and TRBJ2-5, with a weak D call TRBD2 (5 bases). There are 15 residues in the CDR3. V was trimmed by 5 bases and J by 5 bases, leaving 18 bases between them. Germline loops: CDR1 MNHNS, CDR2 SASEGT. This CDR3 is CASSPLLRAGETQYF. CDR3 coding DNA: TGTGCCAGCAGTCCCCTTTTACGGGCGGGTGAGACCCAGTACTTC.

Comments on this clonotype: Its ends do not fully match the called genes, so a read error is possible. The chain has TRBV7-2 and TRBJ2-1; D call uncertain. CDR3 size: 12 residues. Germline V gene sequence: CDR1 SGHTA, CDR2 FQGNSA. The CDR3 DNA reads TGTGCCAGCAGCTTGCTTAACAATCAGCAGTTCTTC. Amino acids: CASSLLNNQQFF.

Here the CDR3 DNA reads TGCGCCAGCAGCAGTAAAACAGGGTCTGGGGCCAACGTCCTGACTTTC. Its translation: CASSSKTGSGANVLTF. The chain links TRBV5-1 to TRBJ2-6, with a possible D match to TRBD1 (6 bases). This CDR3 contains 16 residues. V lost 4 bases, J lost 1 base, and 12 bases lay in between. Germline loops: CDR1 SGHRS, CDR2 YFSETQ.

This clonotype was seen many times. V and J are TRBV7-3 and TRBJ2-5; D is ambiguous. The CDR3 totals 13 residues. Trimming shortened V by 4 bases and J by 1 base, and 7 bases separated the two germline ends. Germline loops: CDR1 SGHTA, CDR2 FQGTGA. CDR3 sequence (DNA): TGTGCCAGCAGCTCAATCCCCCAAGAGACCCAGTACTTC. This codes for CASSSIPQETQYF.

In this sample, this clonotype turned up many times. The CDR3 loop is CASSDPGSYEQYF. CDR3 in DNA: TGTGCCAGCAGTGACCCAGGTTCCTACGAGCAGTACTTC. The rearrangement joins TRBV25-1 to TRBJ2-7; no firm D call. Per the germline V gene, CDR1 is MGHDK and CDR2 is SYGVNS. V lost 3 bases to trimming and J lost 1 base, with 7 bases between them. The CDR3 extends over 13 amino acids.

This clonotype was observed a handful of times. The J gene is TRBJ2-7, the V gene TRBV7-2; the D is unclear. This CDR3 region has 15 residues. The ends were cut back, 5 bases at V and 0 bases at J, with 14 bases in the middle. The germline V gene encodes CDR1 SGHTA and CDR2 FQGNSA. The CDR3: CASSRGAHSSYEQYF. As DNA, the CDR3 is TGTGCCAGCAGCCGCGGCGCGCACAGCTCCTACGAGCAGTACTTC.

Ten or more counts support this clonotype. The chain uses TRBV12-3 or TRBV12-4 and TRBJ2-5; TRBD2 aligns across 8 bases. V gave up 5 bases and J gave up 6 bases; unmatched junction bases: 8. The CDR3 length is 14 residues. The DNA for the CDR3 is TGTGCCAGCAGTCCCCCGGGAGGGCCCAAGACCCAGTACTTC. This gives the protein CASSPPGGPKTQYF.

This clonotype was picked up a small number of times. The rearrangement links TRBV20-1 to TRBJ2-4; possible D gene TRBD1, 6 bases. V was trimmed by 5 bases and J by 0 bases, leaving 14 bases between them. CDR1 and CDR2 (germline): DFQATT, SNEGSKA (reference sequence). The CDR3 spans 15 residues. CDR3 residues: CSAPDRLLAKNIQYF. The CDR3 DNA follows: TGCAGTGCTCCGGACAGACTCCTAGCCAAAAACATTCAGTACTTC.

The J gene is TRBJ2-2, the V gene TRBV12-3 or TRBV12-4; 11 nucleotides align to TRBD2. The CDR3 has 16 residues. V shed 7 bases and J 4 bases; nucleotides not matched to a gene: 8. The CDR3: CASIRTSGRSTGELFF. The CDR3 nucleotides are TGTGCCAGCATAAGGACTAGCGGGCGTTCCACCGGGGAGCTGTTTTTT.

This rearrangement joins TRBV7-9 to TRBJ2-3, with unresolved D. CDR3 length: 15 residues. Germline V lookup: CDR1 SEHNR, CDR2 FQNEAQ (reference sequence). Trimming stripped 2 bases from V and 2 bases from J, with 11 bases between. CDR3 sequence: CASSLSTQNTDTQYF. The DNA for the CDR3 is TGTGCCAGCAGCTTATCGACTCAAAACACAGATACGCAGTATTTT. Complete variable domain (other parts from reference TRBV7-9 and TRBJ2-3): DTGVSQNPRHKITKRGQNVTFRCDPISEHNRLYWYRQTLGQGPEFLTYFQNEAQLEKSRLLSDRFSAERPKGSFSTLEIQRTEQGDSAMYLCASSLSTQNTDTQYFGPGTRLTVL.